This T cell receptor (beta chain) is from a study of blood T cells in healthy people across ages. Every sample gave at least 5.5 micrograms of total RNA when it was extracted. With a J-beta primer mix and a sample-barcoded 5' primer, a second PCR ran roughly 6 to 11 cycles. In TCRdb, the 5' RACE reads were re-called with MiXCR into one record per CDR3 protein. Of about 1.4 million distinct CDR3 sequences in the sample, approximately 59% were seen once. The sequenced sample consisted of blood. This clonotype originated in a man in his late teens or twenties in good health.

CDR3 sequence reads: CASSWGPAPSIQYF. CDR3 sequence (DNA): TGTGCCAGCAGTTGGGGGCCAGCGCCCAGCATTCAGTACTTC. This chain joins TRBV28 and TRBJ2-4; possibly TRBD1 for D (6 bases). The CDR3 is made up of 14 amino acids. V was shortened by 4 bases and J by 9 bases, with 16 bases between the two germline ends. Germline loops: CDR1 MDHEN, CDR2 SYDVKM.